This T cell receptor (beta chain) was sequenced for a study of blood T cell repertoires in COVID-19. Study background: COVID-19 samples from acute and convalescent phases originated in the United States, Italy and Spain. PBMCs, B-cell-depleted T cells, or T cells were the source of the cDNA or gDNA that made up the material.

This CDR3 is built from 15 residues. Trimming at V came to 1 base and at J to 2 bases, leaving 3 bases not matched to a gene. Germline assignment: CDR1 LNHNV and CDR2 YYDKDF (reference sequence). The table came from immunoSEQ multiplex PCR; TCRdb's copy has only in-frame clones and leaves some out. Of about 160,000 clones listed, roughly 93% were seen once; the top ten hold more than 2%. Sequenced sample: peripheral blood. The origin of this receptor is a man younger than 35 with acute or convalescent COVID-19. This chain links TRBV15 with TRBJ1-2, with TRBD1 matching 8 bases. CDR3 region: CATSRGQGMNYGYTF. CDR3 sequence (DNA): TGTGCCACCAGCAGAGGACAGGGGATGAACTATGGCTACACCTTC.